These T cell receptor beta chains were read from a single sample in a study of Ad26.COV2.S vaccination and SARS-CoV-2 variants. Assay used: immunoSEQ multiplex PCR; TCRdb lists only in-frame clones, some missing. This table holds a few hundred thousand clones, about nine tenths found once. The sample here was peripheral blood, taken in a trial of Ad26.COV2.S vaccine versus placebo. The receptor set was obtained from a person aged 18 to 59 who received the Ad26.COV2.S COVID-19 vaccine or a placebo. Both conserved end residues are part of each CDR3. A D gene is named only where the DNA matches it firmly.

CDR3 protein	CDR3 DNA	J gene	V gene	D gene
CASSPRGSHTGELFF	TGTGCCAGCAGCCCAAGAGGCAGCCACACCGGGGAGCTGTTTTTT	TRBJ2-2	TRBV11-3	NA
CASSYGQMWGQPQHF	TGTGCCAGCAGTTACGGGCAGATGTGGGGGCAGCCCCAGCATTTT	TRBJ1-5	TRBV6-2/TRBV6-3	NA
CASSQVPLQGWETQYF	TGTGCCAGCAGCCAAGTCCCCTTACAGGGGTGGGAGACCCAGTACTTC	TRBJ2-5	TRBV4-2	TRBD1
CASSYSEGRDTQYF	TGTGCCAGCAGCTACTCAGAGGGTCGGGATACGCAGTATTTT	TRBJ2-3	TRBV7-2	NA
CASSLRYQETQYF	TGCGCCAGCAGCCTGCGATACCAAGAGACCCAGTACTTC	TRBJ2-5	TRBV5-1	NA
CASSIAGRGLDEQYF	TGTGCCAGTAGTATAGCCGGCAGGGGGTTGGACGAGCAGTACTTC	TRBJ2-7	TRBV19	TRBD1
CASSLTRNQPQHF	TGTGCCAGCAGTTTAACGAGGAATCAGCCCCAGCATTTT	TRBJ1-5	TRBV27	NA
CASSYPGGPTDTQYF	TGTGCCAGCAGCTACCCGGGGGGGCCGACAGATACGCAGTATTTT	TRBJ2-3	TRBV7-2	TRBD2
CASRSLAGVAKNIQYF	TGTGCCAGCAGATCGCTAGCGGGAGTAGCCAAAAACATTCAGTACTTC	TRBJ2-4	TRBV11-2	TRBD2
CASSSSLATYNSPLHF	TGTGCCAGCAGCTCTTCCCTGGCTACCTATAATTCACCCCTCCACTTT	TRBJ1-6	TRBV28	NA